A selection of T cell receptor beta chains follows, all from one sample in a study of cytomegalovirus exposure and HLA in healthy donors. The method was immunoSEQ multiplex PCR; TCRdb's version includes in-frame clones alone and lacks a portion of them. This sample's table reports 150,000 to 200,000 clones. Material: PBMCs. Source of these receptors: a woman aged 18-29 years in good health and CMV-seropositive. Both conserved end residues are part of each CDR3. Each record gives: V gene, D gene, J gene, CDR3 protein, CDR3 DNA. A D gene is named only where the DNA matches it firmly.

V: TRBV4-1
D: -
J: TRBJ2-7
CDR3: CASSQEGRPGHYEQYF
DNA: TGCGCCAGCAGCCAAGAAGGTAGGCCTGGGCACTACGAGCAGTACTTC

V: TRBV30
D: -
J: TRBJ2-6
CDR3: CAWSETAVSGANVLTF
DNA: TGTGCCTGGAGTGAGACAGCAGTCTCTGGGGCCAACGTCCTGACTTTC

V: TRBV14
D: -
J: TRBJ1-2
CDR3: CASSPNLGYTF
DNA: TGTGCCAGCAGCCCCAATCTAGGCTACACCTTC

V: TRBV5-1
D: TRBD1
J: TRBJ1-1
CDR3: CASSDRGLRTEAFF
DNA: TGCGCCAGCAGCGACAGGGGTTTGAGGACTGAAGCTTTCTTT

V: TRBV29-1
D: -
J: TRBJ1-5
CDR3: CSVGTPNQPQHF
DNA: TGCAGCGTGGGGACACCTAATCAGCCCCAGCATTTT

V: TRBV7-2
D: TRBD2
J: TRBJ2-1
CDR3: CASSLGSGYYNEQFF
DNA: TGTGCCAGCAGCTTAGGTAGCGGGTACTACAATGAGCAGTTCTTC

V: TRBV6-5
D: -
J: TRBJ1-2
CDR3: CASSSGQQANGYTF
DNA: TGTGCCAGCAGCTCCGGACAGCAAGCGAATGGCTACACCTTC

V: TRBV7-9
D: TRBD1
J: TRBJ2-2
CDR3: CASSWDSGNTGELFF
DNA: TGTGCCAGCAGCTGGGACAGCGGAAACACCGGGGAGCTGTTTTTT

V: TRBV5-5
D: -
J: TRBJ1-5
CDR3: CASSFGEGGNQPQHF
DNA: TGTGCCAGCAGCTTTGGGGAGGGCGGCAATCAGCCCCAGCATTTT

V: TRBV6-6
D: -
J: TRBJ1-5
CDR3: CASSYPGSNQPQHF
DNA: TGTGCCAGCAGTTATCCGGGGAGCAATCAGCCCCAGCATTTT

V: TRBV30
D: -
J: TRBJ1-2
CDR3: CAWSDTGIRRGYTF
DNA: TGTGCCTGGAGTGACACAGGGATTCGAAGGGGCTACACCTTC

V: TRBV9
D: -
J: TRBJ2-1
CDR3: CASSVGAGRNNEQFF
DNA: TGTGCCAGCAGCGTAGGAGCAGGGCGGAACAATGAGCAGTTCTTC

V: TRBV19
D: -
J: TRBJ1-2
CDR3: CASSIDDSNYGYTF
DNA: TGTGCCAGTAGTATAGATGACAGTAACTATGGCTACACCTTC

V: TRBV7-9
D: -
J: TRBJ1-3
CDR3: CASSFIGETIYF
DNA: TGTGCCAGCAGCTTCATTGGGGAGACCATATATTTT

V: TRBV10-3
D: TRBD1
J: TRBJ2-1
CDR3: CAISGRQRDRMNNEQFF
DNA: TGTGCCATCAGTGGCCGCCAAAGGGACAGAATGAACAATGAGCAGTTCTTC

V: TRBV9
D: -
J: TRBJ2-5
CDR3: CASSVAPEETQYF
DNA: TGTGCCAGCAGCGTAGCTCCGGAGGAGACCCAGTACTTC

V: TRBV10-3
D: -
J: TRBJ2-2
CDR3: CAISDAFVADSNTGELFF
DNA: TGTGCCATCAGTGATGCATTTGTAGCAGACTCGAACACCGGGGAGCTGTTTTTT

V: TRBV5-6
D: -
J: TRBJ2-4
CDR3: CASSLLGSSKNIQYF
DNA: TGTGCCAGCAGCTTGTTGGGGAGCTCCAAAAACATTCAGTACTTC

V: TRBV6-5
D: -
J: TRBJ2-5
CDR3: CASSYSGTPETQYF
DNA: TGTGCCAGCAGTTACTCGGGCACACCAGAGACCCAGTACTTC

V: TRBV9
D: TRBD1
J: TRBJ2-7
CDR3: CASSVQPRDRPSF
DNA: TGTGCCAGCAGCGTCCAACCCCGGGACAGGCCCTCTTTC

V: TRBV10-1
D: TRBD1
J: TRBJ2-1
CDR3: CASSWTGAGEQFF
DNA: TGCGCCAGCAGCTGGACAGGGGCCGGTGAGCAGTTCTTC

V: TRBV25-1
D: -
J: TRBJ1-1
CDR3: CASSEYDTIRNTEAFF
DNA: TGTGCCAGCAGTGAATATGACACGATCAGAAACACTGAAGCTTTCTTT

V: TRBV5-6
D: TRBD1
J: TRBJ1-3
CDR3: CASSPTGGGSGNTIYF
DNA: TGTGCCAGCAGCCCTACAGGGGGCGGCTCTGGAAACACCATATATTTT

V: TRBV19
D: -
J: TRBJ1-2
CDR3: CASSTRRRDSLGYGYTF
DNA: TGTGCCAGTAGTACCCGTAGGAGGGACTCCCTGGGGTATGGCTACACCTTC

V: TRBV6-5
D: TRBD2
J: TRBJ2-1
CDR3: CASRGTGRAYNEQFF
DNA: TGTGCCAGCAGAGGGACCGGGAGGGCCTACAATGAGCAGTTCTTC

V: TRBV9
D: TRBD1
J: TRBJ2-2
CDR3: CASSSRQGVTGELFF
DNA: TGTGCCAGCAGCTCAAGACAGGGGGTCACCGGGGAGCTGTTTTTT

V: TRBV5-1
D: TRBD1
J: TRBJ2-7
CDR3: CASSPVGQSLYEQYF
DNA: TGCGCCAGCAGCCCGGTGGGACAGTCGTTATACGAGCAGTACTTC

V: TRBV4-1
D: TRBD1
J: TRBJ1-2
CDR3: CASSQMTGPNYGYTF
DNA: TGCGCCAGCAGCCAAATGACAGGGCCCAACTATGGCTACACCTTC

V: TRBV1
D: -
J: TRBJ2-5
CDR3: CTSSQDGSAGETQYF
DNA: TGCACCAGCAGCCAAGATGGGTCAGCAGGGGAGACCCAGTACTTC

V: TRBV19
D: TRBD1
J: TRBJ2-5
CDR3: CASSSPGQGVMETQYF
DNA: TGTGCCAGTAGTAGTCCGGGACAGGGAGTGATGGAGACCCAGTACTTC

V: TRBV10-1
D: TRBD1
J: TRBJ2-2
CDR3: CASSGDRDRGTTGELFF
DNA: TGCGCCAGCAGTGGCGATCGGGACAGGGGGACCACCGGGGAGCTGTTTTTT

V: TRBV19
D: -
J: TRBJ1-2
CDR3: CASSMRESYGYTF
DNA: TGTGCCAGTAGTATGAGGGAGAGCTATGGCTACACCTTC

V: TRBV5-6
D: -
J: TRBJ2-7
CDR3: CASSSPGRDPSYEQYF
DNA: TGTGCCAGCAGCTCCCCCGGGCGGGACCCTTCTTACGAGCAGTACTTC

V: TRBV7-8
D: TRBD1
J: TRBJ2-7
CDR3: CASSLGPPQGADEQYF
DNA: TGTGCCAGCAGCTTAGGTCCCCCGCAGGGGGCGGACGAGCAGTACTTC

V: TRBV27
D: -
J: TRBJ1-5
CDR3: CASSLRGDTNQPQHF
DNA: TGTGCCAGCAGTTTACGAGGGGACACCAATCAGCCCCAGCATTTT

V: TRBV7-9
D: TRBD1
J: TRBJ1-2
CDR3: CASSLNSGTGYGYTF
DNA: TGTGCCAGCAGCTTAAACAGCGGGACAGGGTATGGCTACACCTTC

V: TRBV6-1
D: -
J: TRBJ1-6
CDR3: CASSEAGAYNSPLHF
DNA: TGTGCCAGCAGTGAAGCAGGGGCATATAATTCACCCCTCCACTTT

V: TRBV15
D: -
J: TRBJ1-1
CDR3: CATSRDITEAFF
DNA: TGTGCCACCAGCAGAGACATCACTGAAGCTTTCTTT

V: TRBV7-9
D: -
J: TRBJ1-5
CDR3: CASSLVVLAGDEPQHF
DNA: TGTGCCAGCAGCTTAGTAGTGTTGGCAGGGGACGAGCCCCAGCATTTT

V: TRBV7-8
D: TRBD1
J: TRBJ2-5
CDR3: CASSSLDRESETQYF
DNA: TGTGCCAGCAGCTCCCTGGACAGGGAGTCCGAGACCCAGTACTTC

V: TRBV11-2
D: -
J: TRBJ2-1
CDR3: CASSSVTGNVGEQFF
DNA: TGTGCCAGCAGCTCCGTAACAGGGAACGTTGGTGAGCAGTTCTTC

V: TRBV10-3
D: TRBD1
J: TRBJ1-6
CDR3: CAISEDRVSFSPLHF
DNA: TGTGCCATCAGTGAGGACAGGGTATCGTTTTCACCCCTCCACTTT

V: TRBV5-6
D: -
J: TRBJ2-1
CDR3: CASSLELYNEQFF
DNA: TGTGCCAGCAGCTTGGAACTTTACAATGAGCAGTTCTTC

V: TRBV6-4
D: TRBD1
J: TRBJ1-1
CDR3: CASSDYGTDAFF
DNA: TGTGCCAGCAGTGACTACGGGACAGACGCTTTCTTT

V: TRBV5-4
D: -
J: TRBJ2-5
CDR3: CASSLDGQGGETQYF
DNA: TGTGCCAGCAGCTTGGATGGGCAGGGTGGCGAGACCCAGTACTTC

V: TRBV9
D: -
J: TRBJ2-3
CDR3: CASSPIGGGRDTQYF
DNA: TGTGCCAGCAGCCCTATAGGGGGGGGAAGAGATACGCAGTATTTT

V: TRBV9
D: -
J: TRBJ1-2
CDR3: CASSLLYDSGYTF
DNA: TGTGCCAGCAGCTTACTTTATGACAGTGGCTACACCTTC

V: TRBV4-1
D: TRBD2
J: TRBJ2-3
CDR3: CASSPGLAGTDTQYF
DNA: TGCGCCAGCAGCCCGGGACTAGCAGGCACAGATACGCAGTATTTT